The 25 T cell receptor beta chains given below trace back to one sample, sequenced in a study of CD8+ T cells in alopecia areata. In each case, RNA was isolated and then reverse transcribed into cDNA as the sequencing template. Sequencing was performed with immunoSEQ multiplex PCR; in TCRdb, only in-frame clones are kept and a portion is missing. The repertoire holds approximately 140,000 clones, roughly 48% seen once, with over 5.5% in the top ten. Material: CD4+ T cells sorted from blood. These receptors were taken from a human donor with alopecia areata.

The chain is built from TRBV10-3 and TRBJ2-3; tentative D call: TRBD2 (6 bases). Germline V gene lookup returns CDR1 ENHRY and CDR2 SYGVKD. The CDR3 is 12 amino acids. V was pared by 8 bases and J by 5 bases, with 11 bases between. The CDR3 nucleotides are TGTGCCATCGGCTTCGGGGGAGATACGCAGTATTTT. Translating it yields CAIGFGGDTQYF.

This clone appeared once. Other nucleotide sequences in the sample specify the same CDR3. The J gene is TRBJ2-1, the V gene TRBV30; D is perhaps TRBD1 (5 bases). The germline V and J ends were trimmed by 2 bases and 3 bases, with 8 bases remaining between them. The CDR3 contains 13 residues. The germline V gene encodes CDR1 GTSNPN and CDR2 SVGIG (reference sequence). The CDR3 loop reads CAWSPDSYNEQFF. The CDR3 nucleotides are TGTGCCTGGAGTCCCGACAGCTACAATGAGCAGTTCTTC. Full variable domain (remainder filled in from reference TRBV30 and TRBJ2-1): SQTIHQWPATLVQPVGSPLSLECTVEGTSNPNLYWYRQAAGRGLQLLFYSVGIGQISSEVPQNLSASRPQDRQFILSSKKLLLSDSGFYLCAWSPDSYNEQFFGPGTRLTVL.

The genes are TRBV13 and TRBJ2-3; D is uncertain. Per germline, CDR1 PRHDT and CDR2 FYEKMQ (reference sequence). Trimming cost V 1 base and J 6 bases, with 8 bases left between them. The CDR3 runs to 13 residues. Here the CDR3 DNA reads TGTGCCAGCAGCTTAGAACTTAGGGATACGCAGTATTTT. It translates to CASSLELRDTQYF.

The genes are TRBV23-1 and TRBJ2-7; 7 bases align to TRBD2. TRBV23-1 is given ORF status, its function remaining uncertain. This CDR3 is 16 amino acids long. Unmatched junction bases numbered 14, after V lost 4 bases and J lost 5 bases. In DNA form, the CDR3 reads TGCGCCAGCAGTCCATATTGTCTAGCGGAAGCTCACGAGCAGTACTTC. As protein: CASSPYCLAEAHEQYF.

This chain uses TRBV25-1 with TRBJ2-5, with D perhaps TRBD2 (6 bases). CDR3 size: 14 residues. V was pared by 6 bases and J by 5 bases, with 16 bases between. CDR1 MGHDK and CDR2 SYGVNS come from the germline V gene. Written as DNA, the CDR3 is TGTGCCAGCAGGACCGGGACTGCCCTGGAGACCCAGTACTTC. Residues: CASRTGTALETQYF.

The chain uses TRBV5-1 and TRBJ2-1; D call uncertain. The V end was cut by 4 bases, the J end by 3 bases, with 5 bases between. CDR3 length: 12 residues. Germline CDR1 SGHRS, CDR2 YFSETQ. The CDR3 region is CASSPNYNEQFF. The CDR3, as DNA: TGCGCCAGCAGCCCAAACTACAATGAGCAGTTCTTC.

This clone showed up just a few times. The chain is built from TRBV15 and TRBJ2-2; a possible D gene is TRBD2 (6 bases). V lost 3 bases and J 7 bases, leaving 9 bases between the germline ends. The CDR3 consists of 13 residues. Per germline, CDR1 LNHNV and CDR2 YYDKDF (reference sequence). In DNA form, the CDR3 reads TGTGCCACCAGCAGGGGAGGAGTCGGGGAGCTGTTTTTT. Its translation is CATSRGGVGELFF. Complete variable domain (other parts from reference TRBV15 and TRBJ2-2): DAMVIQNPRYQVTQFGKPVTLSCSQTLNHNVMYWYQQKSSQAPKLLFHYYDKDFNNEADTPDNFQSRRPNTSFCFLDIRSPGLGDTAMYLCATSRGGVGELFFGEGSRLTVL.

V gene TRBV30 combines with J gene TRBJ2-7, with D tentatively TRBD1 (6 bases). Germline CDR1 is GTSNPN and CDR2 is SVGIG (reference sequence). CDR3 size: 13 residues. V was pared by 2 bases and J by 1 base, with 9 bases between. CDR3 loop: CAWSKDSSYEQYF. As DNA, the CDR3 is TGTGCCTGGAGTAAGGACAGTTCCTACGAGCAGTACTTC.

This clone was picked up a small number of times. The V gene is TRBV5-1, the J gene TRBJ1-1; D perhaps matches TRBD1 (5 bases). This CDR3 comprises 15 residues. V gave up 4 bases and J gave up 0 bases, with 13 bases separating them. CDR1 is SGHRS and CDR2 is YFSETQ in the germline V gene. In DNA form, the CDR3 reads TGCGCCAGCAGCCTGGGACGGACGATGAACACTGAAGCTTTCTTT. This encodes CASSLGRTMNTEAFF. The full variable domain, with the rest looked up from reference TRBV5-1 and TRBJ1-1, is KAGVTQTPRYLIKTRGQQVTLSCSPISGHRSVSWYQQTPGQGLQFLFEYFSETQRNKGNFPGRFSGRQFSNSRSEMNVSTLELGDSALYLCASSLGRTMNTEAFFGQGTRLTVV.

The chain uses TRBV14 and TRBJ1-1; D is uncertain. The CDR3 spans 13 residues. The germline gives CDR1 SGHDN, CDR2 FVKESK. The V end was cut by 3 bases, the J end by 3 bases, with 8 bases between. The CDR3 sequence: CASSQRTDTEAFF. CDR3 DNA: TGTGCCAGCAGCCAGCGGACGGACACTGAAGCTTTCTTT. The complete variable domain, with remaining parts taken from reference TRBV14 and TRBJ1-1, reads EAGVTQFPSHSVIEKGQTVTLRCDPISGHDNLYWYRRVMGKEIKFLLHFVKESKQDESGMPNNRFLAERTGGTYSTLKVQPAELEDSGVYFCASSQRTDTEAFFGQGTRLTVV.

This clone was counted between two and nine times. The chain has TRBV5-1 and TRBJ2-1, with D possibly being TRBD2 (5 bases). Per germline, CDR1 SGHRS and CDR2 YFSETQ. The CDR3 is 16 residues long. Trimming shortened V by 0 bases and J by 0 bases, and 10 bases separated the two germline ends. CDR3 sequence (DNA): TGCGCCAGCAGCTTGGCCTCGGGGAGCTCCTACAATGAGCAGTTCTTC. Translation: CASSLASGSSYNEQFF.

This clone was detected only a few times. The V and J genes are TRBV7-3 and TRBJ2-2, with D perhaps being TRBD1 or TRBD2 (5 bases each). Germline V gene lookup returns CDR1 SGHTA and CDR2 FQGTGA. This CDR3 is 16 amino acids long. V lost 5 bases, J lost 0 bases, and 13 bases lay in between. For the CDR3, the DNA is TGTGCCAGCAGCACTGAGGGACCGACGAACACCGGGGAGCTGTTTTTT. Translated, it gives CASSTEGPTNTGELFF.

The J gene is TRBJ1-1, the V gene TRBV6-6; D possibly corresponds to TRBD1 (5 bases). Germline V gene sequence: CDR1 MNHNY, CDR2 SVGAGI (reference sequence). The CDR3 has 13 residues. V was clipped by 6 bases and J by 0 bases, with 8 bases between them. The CDR3 spells CASRDTLNTEAFF. CDR3 coding DNA: TGTGCCAGCAGGGACACTTTGAACACTGAAGCTTTCTTT.

The rearrangement links TRBV2 to TRBJ2-1, with 11 bases matching TRBD2. This CDR3 has 16 residues. CDR1 SNHLY and CDR2 FYNNEI come from the germline V gene. Trimming took 3 bases from V and 11 from J; bases not matched to a gene: 12. CDR3 nucleotide sequence: TGTGCCAGCAGTGATTCTCTTGTCCTAGCGGGAGGAAAGCAGTTCTTC. The encoded protein is CASSDSLVLAGGKQFF.

This clone was observed a handful of times. The chain couples TRBV29-1 to TRBJ2-7; TRBD2 matches 10 bases. The CDR3 contains 15 residues. V lost 5 bases and J lost 7; bases outside the gene matches: 14. Germline V gene lookup returns CDR1 SQVTM and CDR2 ANQGSEA. The CDR3 DNA sequence: TGCAGCGTTTCATCTGAGGCTAGCGGGAGAAAAGAGCAGTACTTC. Translated, it gives CSVSSEASGRKEQYF.

This chain's CDR3 is CAWSVRGRGPQQPQHF. CDR3 bases: TGTGCCTGGAGTGTACGAGGCAGGGGCCCCCAACAGCCCCAGCATTTT. This chain connects TRBV30 to TRBJ1-5, with D possibly TRBD1 on 6 matching bases. Germline lookup yields CDR1 GTSNPN and CDR2 SVGIG (reference sequence). V was clipped by 0 bases and J by 7 bases, with 19 bases between them. This CDR3 region has 16 residues.

This clone turned up a few times. In DNA, the CDR3 is TGCAGCGTTGAAGTACAGTTGAACACTGAAGCTTTCTTT. It codes for CSVEVQLNTEAFF. The chain links TRBV29-1 to TRBJ1-1, with D unresolved. Trimming pared 1 base from V and 0 bases from J, leaving 6 bases between. Germline V gives CDR1 SQVTM, CDR2 ANQGSEA. This CDR3 has 13 amino acids.

The CDR3 is CASSLDRVDYGYTF. CDR3 in DNA: TGCGCCAGCAGCTTGGACAGGGTCGACTATGGCTACACCTTC. The chain combines TRBV5-1 with TRBJ1-2; possibly TRBD1 for D (6 bases). CDR3 length: 14 residues. V lost 0 bases to trimming and J lost 3 bases, with 9 bases between them. CDR1 SGHRS and CDR2 YFSETQ come from the germline V gene.

The chain has TRBV7-3 and TRBJ2-3; 11 positions agree with TRBD2. J lost 5 bases, V lost 10 bases, and 11 bases had no gene match. Per germline, CDR1 SGHTA and CDR2 FQGTGA. This CDR3 spans 15 amino acids. This CDR3 reads CATTSTSGKGDTQYF. As DNA, the CDR3 is TGTGCCACCACTTCGACTAGCGGGAAGGGAGATACGCAGTATTTT. Based on the CDR3 plus reference TRBV7-3 and TRBJ2-3, the full variable domain is GAGVSQTPSNKVTEKGKYVELRCDPISGHTALYWYRQSLGQGPEFLIYFQGTGAADDSGLPNDRFFAVRPEGSVSTLKIQRTERGDSAVYLCATTSTSGKGDTQYFGPGTRLTVL.

This rearrangement joins TRBV5-6 to TRBJ1-5, with unresolved D. CDR1 is SGHDT and CDR2 is YYEEEE in the germline V gene. This CDR3 spans 12 amino acids. V lost 3 bases and J 5 bases, leaving 6 bases between the germline ends. CDR3 bases: TGTGCCAGCAGCTCCCGAGATCAGCCCCAGCATTTT. This codes for CASSSRDQPQHF.

The chain carries TRBV27 and TRBJ2-3; tentatively, D is TRBD1 (6 bases). Per germline, CDR1 MNHEY and CDR2 SMNVEV (reference sequence). This CDR3 is 17 amino acids long. V was trimmed by 6 bases and J by 2 bases, leaving 21 bases between them. The CDR3 sequence: CASSYRMPGATTDTQYF. Here the CDR3 DNA reads TGTGCCAGCAGCTATCGAATGCCAGGGGCTACCACAGATACGCAGTATTTT.

This clone has a handful of counts. V usage is TRBV29-1 and J usage is TRBJ1-1, with D uncertain. V was cut by 7 bases and J by 5 bases, with 11 bases left in between. This CDR3 is built from 11 residues. Germline-derived CDR1 and CDR2 are SQVTM and ANQGSEA. CDR3 loop: CSASTWTEAFF. DNA of the CDR3: TGCAGCGCCTCCACGTGGACTGAAGCTTTCTTT. Full variable domain (missing parts from reference TRBV29-1 and TRBJ1-1): SAVISQKPSRDICQRGTSLTIQCQVDSQVTMMFWYRQQPGQSLTLIATANQGSEATYESGFVIDKFPISRPNLTFSTLTVSNMSPEDSSIYLCSASTWTEAFFGQGTRLTVV.

This clone was recorded many times. Distinct nucleotide sequences in the sample also encode this CDR3. This chain uses TRBV27 with TRBJ1-2; the D gene is possibly TRBD1 (5 bases). CDR1 is MNHEY, CDR2 SMNVEV, per germline (reference sequence). This CDR3 has 13 residues. With 3 bases removed from V and 2 bases from J, the gap between germline ends came to 7 bases. CDR3 loop: CASSFEGNYGYTF. CDR3 bases: TGTGCCAGCAGTTTCGAGGGGAACTATGGCTACACCTTC.

This clone occurred a few times. The chain is built from TRBV7-2 and TRBJ2-1; D is perhaps TRBD2 (6 bases). Looked up from germline, CDR1 is SGHTA and CDR2 is FQGNSA. The CDR3 loop spans 15 amino acids. V lost 5 bases and J 2 bases, leaving 13 bases between the germline ends. The CDR3 nucleotides read TGTGCCAGCAGCCGGCGGGATGTGACCTACAATGAGCAGTTCTTC. This translates into CASSRRDVTYNEQFF.

This clone has more than one count but fewer than ten. The rearrangement links TRBV19 to TRBJ2-1; TRBD2 matches at 7 bases. V lost 3 bases to trimming and J lost 0 bases; unmatched junction nucleotides: 2. CDR3 size: 15 residues. Germline assignment: CDR1 LNHDA and CDR2 SQIVND (reference sequence). The CDR3 DNA sequence: TGTGCCAGTAGTATTGAGCGGGGCTCCTACAATGAGCAGTTCTTC. The encoded protein is CASSIERGSYNEQFF.